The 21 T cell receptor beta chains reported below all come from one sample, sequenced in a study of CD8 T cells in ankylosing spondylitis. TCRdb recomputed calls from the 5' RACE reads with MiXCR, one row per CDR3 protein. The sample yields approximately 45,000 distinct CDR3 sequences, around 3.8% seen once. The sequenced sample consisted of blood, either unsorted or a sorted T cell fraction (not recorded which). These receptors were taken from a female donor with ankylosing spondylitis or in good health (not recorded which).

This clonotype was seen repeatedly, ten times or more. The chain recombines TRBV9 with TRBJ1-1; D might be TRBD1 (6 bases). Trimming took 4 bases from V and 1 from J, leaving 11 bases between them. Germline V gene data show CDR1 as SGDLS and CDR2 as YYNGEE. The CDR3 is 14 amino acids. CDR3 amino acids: CASSPQGPNTEAFF. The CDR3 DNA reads TGTGCCAGCAGCCCACAGGGTCCGAACACTGAAGCTTTCTTT.

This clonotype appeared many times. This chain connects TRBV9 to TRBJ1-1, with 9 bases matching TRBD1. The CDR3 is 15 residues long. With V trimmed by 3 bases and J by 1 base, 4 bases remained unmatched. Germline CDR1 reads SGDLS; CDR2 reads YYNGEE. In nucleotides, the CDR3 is TGTGCCAGCAGCGCACAGGGGGCCGGGAACACTGAAGCTTTCTTT. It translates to CASSAQGAGNTEAFF.

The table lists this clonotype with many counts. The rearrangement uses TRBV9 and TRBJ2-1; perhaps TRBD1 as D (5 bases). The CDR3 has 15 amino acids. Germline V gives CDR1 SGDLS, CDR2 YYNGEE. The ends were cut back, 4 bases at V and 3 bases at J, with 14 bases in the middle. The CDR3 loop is CASSRMGPNYNEQFF. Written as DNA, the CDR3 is TGTGCCAGCAGCCGGATGGGGCCAAACTACAATGAGCAGTTCTTC.

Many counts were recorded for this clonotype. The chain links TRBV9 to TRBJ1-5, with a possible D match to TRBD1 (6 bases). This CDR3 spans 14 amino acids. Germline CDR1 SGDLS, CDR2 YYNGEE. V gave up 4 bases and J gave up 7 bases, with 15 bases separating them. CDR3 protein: CASSRGGAGQPQHF. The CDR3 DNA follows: TGTGCCAGCAGCCGTGGGGGGGCTGGGCAGCCCCAGCATTTT.

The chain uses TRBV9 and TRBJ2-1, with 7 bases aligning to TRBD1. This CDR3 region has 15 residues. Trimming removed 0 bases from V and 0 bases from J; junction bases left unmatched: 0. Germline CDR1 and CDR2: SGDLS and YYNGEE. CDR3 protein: CASSVDRGSYNEQFF. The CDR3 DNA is TGTGCCAGCAGCGTAGACAGGGGCTCCTACAATGAGCAGTTCTTC.

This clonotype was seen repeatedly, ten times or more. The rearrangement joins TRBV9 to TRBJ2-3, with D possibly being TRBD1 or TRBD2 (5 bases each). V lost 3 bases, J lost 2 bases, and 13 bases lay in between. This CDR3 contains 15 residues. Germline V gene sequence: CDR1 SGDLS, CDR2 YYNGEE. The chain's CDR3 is CASSAVGTVTDTQYF. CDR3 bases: TGTGCCAGCAGCGCTGTAGGGACGGTCACAGATACGCAGTATTTT.

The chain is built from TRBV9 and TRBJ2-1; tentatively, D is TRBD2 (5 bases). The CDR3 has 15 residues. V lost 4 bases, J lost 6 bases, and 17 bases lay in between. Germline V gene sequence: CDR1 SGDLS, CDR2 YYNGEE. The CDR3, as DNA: TGTGCCAGCAGCCCAATCACCCTAGCCGGCAATGAGCAGTTCTTC. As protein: CASSPITLAGNEQFF.

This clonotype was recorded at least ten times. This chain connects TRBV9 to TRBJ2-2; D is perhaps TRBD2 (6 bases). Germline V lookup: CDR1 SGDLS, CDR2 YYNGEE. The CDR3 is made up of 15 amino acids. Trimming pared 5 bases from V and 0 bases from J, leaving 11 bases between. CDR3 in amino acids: CASSDAGPNTGELFF. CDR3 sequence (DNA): TGTGCCAGCAGTGATGCGGGACCGAACACCGGGGAGCTGTTTTTT.

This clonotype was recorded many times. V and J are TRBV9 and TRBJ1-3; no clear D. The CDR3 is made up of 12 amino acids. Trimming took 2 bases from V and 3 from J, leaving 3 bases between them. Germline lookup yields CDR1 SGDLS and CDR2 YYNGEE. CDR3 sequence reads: CASSVSGNTIYF. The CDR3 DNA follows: TGTGCCAGCAGCGTTAGTGGAAACACCATATATTTT.

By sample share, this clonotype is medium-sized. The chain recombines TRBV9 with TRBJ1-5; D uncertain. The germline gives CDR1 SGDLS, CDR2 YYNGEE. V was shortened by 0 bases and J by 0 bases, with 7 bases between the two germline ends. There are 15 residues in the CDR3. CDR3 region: CASSVDGYSNQPQHF. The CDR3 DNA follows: TGTGCCAGCAGCGTAGACGGCTATAGCAATCAGCCCCAGCATTTT.

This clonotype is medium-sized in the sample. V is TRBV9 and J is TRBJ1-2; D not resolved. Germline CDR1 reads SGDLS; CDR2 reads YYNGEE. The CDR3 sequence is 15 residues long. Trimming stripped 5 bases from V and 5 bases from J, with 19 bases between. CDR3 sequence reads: CASSFGLRPSYGYTF. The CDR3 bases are TGTGCCAGCAGTTTCGGACTCCGACCCTCTTATGGCTACACCTTC.

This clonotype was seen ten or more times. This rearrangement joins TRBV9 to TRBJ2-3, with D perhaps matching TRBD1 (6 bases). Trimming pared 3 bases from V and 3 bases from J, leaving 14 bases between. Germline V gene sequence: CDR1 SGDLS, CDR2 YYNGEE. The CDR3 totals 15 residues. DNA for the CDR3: TGTGCCAGCAGCGCACCCCAGACAGGAACAGATACGCAGTATTTT. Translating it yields CASSAPQTGTDTQYF.

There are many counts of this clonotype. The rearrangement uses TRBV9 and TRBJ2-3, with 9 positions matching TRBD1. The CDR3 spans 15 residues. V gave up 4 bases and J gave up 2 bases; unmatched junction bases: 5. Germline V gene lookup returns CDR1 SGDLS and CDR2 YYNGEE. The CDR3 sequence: CASSLGTGPTDTQYF. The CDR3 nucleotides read TGTGCCAGCAGCCTCGGGACAGGGCCCACAGATACGCAGTATTTT. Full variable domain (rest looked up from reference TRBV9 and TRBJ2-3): DSGVTQTPKHLITATGQRVTLRCSPRSGDLSVYWYQQSLDQGLQFLIQYYNGEERAKGNILERFSAQQFPDLHSELNLSSLELGDSALYFCASSLGTGPTDTQYFGPGTRLTVL.

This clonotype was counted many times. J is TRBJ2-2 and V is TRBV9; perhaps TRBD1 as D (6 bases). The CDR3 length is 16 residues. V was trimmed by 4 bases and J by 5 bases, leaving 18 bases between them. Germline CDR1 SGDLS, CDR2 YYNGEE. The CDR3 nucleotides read TGTGCCAGCAGCCCTTCAGCAGGGGAAGGGACCGGGGAGCTGTTTTTT. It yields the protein CASSPSAGEGTGELFF. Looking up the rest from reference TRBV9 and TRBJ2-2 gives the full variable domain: DSGVTQTPKHLITATGQRVTLRCSPRSGDLSVYWYQQSLDQGLQFLIQYYNGEERAKGNILERFSAQQFPDLHSELNLSSLELGDSALYFCASSPSAGEGTGELFFGEGSRLTVL.

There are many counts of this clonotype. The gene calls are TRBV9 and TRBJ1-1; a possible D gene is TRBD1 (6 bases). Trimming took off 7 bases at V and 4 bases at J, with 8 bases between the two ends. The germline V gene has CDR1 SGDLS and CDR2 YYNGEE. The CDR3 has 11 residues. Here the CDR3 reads CASGQLTEAFF. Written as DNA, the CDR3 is TGTGCCAGCGGACAGCTCACTGAAGCTTTCTTT.

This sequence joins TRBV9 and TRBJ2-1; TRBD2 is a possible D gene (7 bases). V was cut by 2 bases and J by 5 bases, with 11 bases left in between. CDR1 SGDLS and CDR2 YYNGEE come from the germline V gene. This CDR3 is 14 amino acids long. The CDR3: CASSVGGQNNEQFF. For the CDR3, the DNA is TGTGCCAGCAGCGTCGGGGGGCAGAACAATGAGCAGTTCTTC.

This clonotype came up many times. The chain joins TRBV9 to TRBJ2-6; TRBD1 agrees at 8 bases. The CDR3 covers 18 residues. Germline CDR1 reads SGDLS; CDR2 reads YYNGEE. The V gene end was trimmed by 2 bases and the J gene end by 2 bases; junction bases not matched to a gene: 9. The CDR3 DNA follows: TGTGCCAGCAGCGTCCAGGGGGCGAATATCGCTGGGGCCAACGTCCTGACTTTC. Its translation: CASSVQGANIAGANVLTF.

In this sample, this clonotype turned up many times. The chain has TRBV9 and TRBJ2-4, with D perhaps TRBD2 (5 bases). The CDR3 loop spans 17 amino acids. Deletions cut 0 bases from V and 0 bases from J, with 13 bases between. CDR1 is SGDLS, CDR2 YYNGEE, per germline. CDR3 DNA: TGTGCCAGCAGCGTAGATATAGGAGGACTAGCCAAAAACATTCAGTACTTC. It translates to CASSVDIGGLAKNIQYF.

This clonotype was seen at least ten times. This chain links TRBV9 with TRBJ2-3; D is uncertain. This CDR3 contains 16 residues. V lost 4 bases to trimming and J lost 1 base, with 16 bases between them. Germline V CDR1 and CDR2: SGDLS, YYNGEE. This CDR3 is CASSPQSHLRTDTQYF. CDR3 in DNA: TGTGCCAGCAGCCCCCAGTCGCACCTCCGCACAGATACGCAGTATTTT.

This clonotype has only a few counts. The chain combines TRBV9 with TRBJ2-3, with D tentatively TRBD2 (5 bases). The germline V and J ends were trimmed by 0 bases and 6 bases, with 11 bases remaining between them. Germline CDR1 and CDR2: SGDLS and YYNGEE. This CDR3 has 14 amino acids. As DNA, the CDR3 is TGTGCCAGCAGCGTAGGAGGGTTGACGGATACGCAGTATTTT. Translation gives CASSVGGLTDTQYF.

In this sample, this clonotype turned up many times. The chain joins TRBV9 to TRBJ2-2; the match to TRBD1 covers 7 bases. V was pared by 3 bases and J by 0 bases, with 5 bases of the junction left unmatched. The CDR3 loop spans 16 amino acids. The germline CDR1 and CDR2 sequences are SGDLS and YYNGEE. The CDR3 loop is CASSGRQGANTGELFF. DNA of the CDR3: TGTGCCAGCAGCGGGAGACAGGGCGCGAACACCGGGGAGCTGTTTTTT.